This TCR beta chain was sequenced for a study of cytomegalovirus exposure and HLA in healthy donors. Looked up from germline, CDR1 is LNHDA and CDR2 is SQIVND (reference sequence). The CDR3 covers 15 residues. The ends lost 5 bases at V and 0 bases at J; junction bases unmatched: 3. The PCR made use of 60 Vbeta and 13 Jbeta primers. Method: immunoSEQ multiplex PCR; TCRdb's copy keeps in-frame clones and lacks some. The repertoire holds under 200,000 clones, with 75% to 90% as singletons. The sample taken for sequencing was PBMCs. V and J are TRBV19 and TRBJ2-7; 11 nucleotides match TRBD1. The TCR originated in a human donor in good health. CDR3 DNA: TGTGCCAGTAGTGCTGGGACAGGGGGCTCCTACGAGCAGTACTTC. Protein: CASSAGTGGSYEQYF. Together with reference TRBV19 and TRBJ2-7, the CDR3 gives the full variable domain: DGGITQSPKYLFRKEGQNVTLSCEQNLNHDAMYWYRQDPGQGLRLIYYSQIVNDFQKGDIAEGYSVSREKKESFPLTVTSAQKNPTAFYLCASSAGTGGSYEQYFGPGTRLTVT.